A single sample gave rise to the 29 T cell receptor beta chains below, sequenced in a study of cytomegalovirus exposure and HLA in healthy donors. The PCR made use of 60 Vbeta and 13 Jbeta primers. The repertoire was sequenced with immunoSEQ multiplex PCR; TCRdb's copy has only in-frame clones and lacks some. The sample lists around 200,000 clones, around 83% occurring once. The sample was PBMCs. The source is a woman under 30 in good health and CMV-seronegative.

This clone has more than one count but fewer than ten. V and J are TRBV28 and TRBJ1-5; tentatively, D is TRBD1 (6 bases). Trimming took 6 bases from V and 0 from J, leaving 12 bases between them. The V gene's germline CDR1 is MDHEN and CDR2 SYDVKM. There are 15 residues in the CDR3. The DNA for the CDR3 is TGTGCCAGCAGGTACAGGGATTATAGCAATCAGCCCCAGCATTTT. It yields the protein CASRYRDYSNQPQHF.

This clone was seen a handful of times. This rearrangement joins TRBV5-6 to TRBJ1-6, with a weak D call TRBD1 (6 bases). The CDR3 contains 14 residues. Germline V gives CDR1 SGHDT, CDR2 YYEEEE. V gave up 0 bases and J gave up 9 bases, with 10 bases separating them. CDR3 coding DNA: TGTGCCAGCAGCTTGGGAACAGGGATTTCACCCCTCCACTTT. This sequence encodes CASSLGTGISPLHF.

The chain is built from TRBV5-1 and TRBJ2-5, with TRBD1 matching over 7 bases. Germline V gene sequence: CDR1 SGHRS, CDR2 YFSETQ. The J segment lost 0 bases and the V segment lost 4 bases, leaving 3 bases of the junction unmatched. The CDR3 spans 14 residues. CDR3 DNA sequence: TGCGCCAGCAGCCCGGGACAGAACCAAGAGACCCAGTACTTC. It encodes CASSPGQNQETQYF.

V usage is TRBV5-5 and J usage is TRBJ2-3; 8 positions match TRBD1. Germline CDR1 and CDR2: SGHKS and YYEKEE (reference sequence). Trimming took 4 bases from V and 3 from J; bases not matched to a gene: 7. This CDR3 is built from 15 residues. The CDR3 loop is CASSEPGQVTDTQYF. CDR3 nucleotides: TGTGCCAGCAGCGAGCCGGGACAGGTGACAGATACGCAGTATTTT. The full variable domain, rest sourced from reference TRBV5-5 and TRBJ2-3, is DAGVTQSPTHLIKTRGQQVTLRCSPISGHKSVSWYQQVLGQGPQFIFQYYEKEERGRGNFPDRFSARQFPNYSSELNVNALLLGDSALYLCASSEPGQVTDTQYFGPGTRLTVL.

The chain employs TRBV2 and TRBJ2-1; D remains unclear. Germline CDR1 and CDR2: SNHLY and FYNNEI. The CDR3 has 11 residues. The germline V and J ends were trimmed by 7 bases and 10 bases, with 11 bases remaining between them. The CDR3 reads CASTLLGEQFF. CDR3 coding DNA: TGTGCCAGCACTCTACTCGGGGAGCAGTTCTTC.

This clone has only one observation. The rearrangement links TRBV7-8 to TRBJ2-5; D may be TRBD2 (6 bases). Germline values: CDR1 SGHVS, CDR2 FQNEAQ. V was clipped by 3 bases and J by 2 bases, with 13 bases between them. This CDR3 contains 15 residues. The chain's CDR3 is CASSFRRGPQETQYF. The CDR3 nucleotides are TGTGCCAGCAGCTTCCGGAGGGGACCACAAGAGACCCAGTACTTC.

This clone has only one observation. This chain uses TRBV18 with TRBJ2-5; TRBD2 might be the D (6 bases). The CDR3 extends over 18 amino acids. Trimming cost V 2 bases and J 5 bases, with 24 bases left between them. Germline loops: CDR1 KGHSH, CDR2 LQKENI. The CDR3 coding sequence is TGTGCCAGCTCACCAAAAAGTGGCGGGGCATCCGCGGGGGAGACCCAGTACTTC. This gives the protein CASSPKSGGASAGETQYF.

The chain combines TRBV30 with TRBJ1-2; no firm D call. V gave up 1 base and J gave up 7 bases, with 13 bases separating them. The CDR3 length is 13 residues. CDR1 is GTSNPN and CDR2 is SVGIG in the germline V gene (reference sequence). DNA of the CDR3: TGTGCCTGGAGTGAGCGGGTTTTCGGTGGCTACACCTTC. Its translation: CAWSERVFGGYTF.

The genes are TRBV4-1 and TRBJ2-7; 9 nucleotides agree with TRBD2. Germline loops: CDR1 MGHRA, CDR2 YSYEKL. The CDR3 is made up of 17 amino acids. V shed 2 bases and J 6 bases; nucleotides not matched to a gene: 14. Here the CDR3 reads CASSQFVGREGASEQYF. CDR3 bases: TGCGCCAGCAGCCAATTCGTGGGGCGGGAGGGCGCCTCCGAGCAGTACTTC.

The chain couples TRBV27 to TRBJ2-3, with D possibly being TRBD2 (6 bases). The CDR3 sequence is 13 residues long. Trimming shortened V by 7 bases and J by 2 bases, and 10 bases separated the two germline ends. The germline V gene encodes CDR1 MNHEY and CDR2 SMNVEV (reference sequence). In nucleotides, the CDR3 is TGTGCCAGCAAGGCGGGGAACACAGATACGCAGTATTTT. Protein sequence: CASKAGNTDTQYF.

The chain carries TRBV7-9 and TRBJ2-7, with 10 bases identical to TRBD1. Trimming cost V 2 bases and J 1 base; bases outside gene matches: 2. The CDR3 consists of 15 residues. CDR1 is SEHNR, CDR2 FQNEAQ, per germline (reference sequence). The CDR3 nucleotides read TGTGCCAGCAGCTTACGACAGGGGGCATCCTACGAGCAGTACTTC. Translated, it gives CASSLRQGASYEQYF.

The chain combines TRBV7-8 with TRBJ2-5; 8 bases fit TRBD2. CDR3 length: 14 residues. V shed 6 bases, J shed 2 bases, and the junction held 5 bases outside the gene matches. The germline V gene encodes CDR1 SGHVS and CDR2 FQNEAQ. The CDR3, as DNA: TGTGCCAGCAGTACCGAGCGGGGGCAAGAGACCCAGTACTTC. Its translation: CASSTERGQETQYF. Looking up the rest from reference TRBV7-8 and TRBJ2-5 gives the full variable domain: GAGVSQSPRYKVAKRGQDVALRCDPISGHVSLFWYQQALGQGPEFLTYFQNEAQLDKSGLPSDRFFAERPEGSVSTLKIQRTQQEDSAVYLCASSTERGQETQYFGPGTRLLVL.

DNA of the CDR3: TGTGCCACCAGCAGAGGTCGGGGGGCGAGCACAGATACGCAGTATTTT. This translates into CATSRGRGASTDTQYF. V is TRBV15 and J is TRBJ2-3, with a tentative D call TRBD2 (7 bases). Germline V gene data show CDR1 as LNHNV and CDR2 as YYDKDF (reference sequence). Trimming removed 1 base at V and 0 bases at J, with 11 bases between. The CDR3 consists of 16 residues.

This clone was observed a single time. The chain recombines TRBV2 with TRBJ1-4; no firm D call. There are 16 residues in the CDR3. V shed 2 bases and J shed 2 bases, with 12 bases lying between them. CDR1 is SNHLY and CDR2 is FYNNEI in the germline V gene. CDR3 nucleotides: TGTGCCAGCAGTGAACCCGGGTCCGTGACTAATGAAAAACTGTTTTTT. This encodes CASSEPGSVTNEKLFF. The full variable domain, rest sourced from reference TRBV2 and TRBJ1-4, is EPEVTQTPSHQVTQMGQEVILRCVPISNHLYFYWYRQILGQKVEFLVSFYNNEISEKSEIFDDQFSVERPDGSNFTLKIRSTKLEDSAMYFCASSEPGSVTNEKLFFGSGTQLSVL.

The genes are TRBV28 and TRBJ2-5; D uncertain. The end of the DNA is better explained by TRBJ2-7, so the J call may be wrong. This CDR3 has 13 residues. Per germline, CDR1 MDHEN and CDR2 SYDVKM. CDR3 protein: CASRQPNSYEQYF. The CDR3 coding sequence is TGTGCCAGCAGACAGCCTAACTCCTACGAGCAGTACTTC.

This clone was seen a few times. CDR3 protein: CASSRYNEQFF. CDR3 nucleotides: TGTGCCAGCAGCCGGTACAATGAGCAGTTCTTC. The V call is TRBV5-6, the J call TRBJ2-1, with D unclear. The CDR3 totals 11 residues. The V gene lost 4 bases and the J gene lost 4 bases, with 3 bases spanning the gap. The germline V gene has CDR1 SGHDT and CDR2 YYEEEE. Looking up the rest from reference TRBV5-6 and TRBJ2-1 gives the full variable domain: DAGVTQSPTHLIKTRGQQVTLRCSPKSGHDTVSWYQQALGQGPQFIFQYYEEEERQRGNFPDRFSGHQFPNYSSELNVNALLLGDSALYLCASSRYNEQFFGPGTRLTVL.

This clone was counted once. The J gene is TRBJ1-2, the V gene TRBV2; tentatively, D is TRBD1 (6 bases). Germline CDR1 is SNHLY and CDR2 is FYNNEI. Trimming cost V 2 bases and J 7 bases, with 11 bases left between them. The CDR3 extends over 13 amino acids. Here the CDR3 DNA reads TGTGCCAGCAGTGAATCAGGGGAGGGTGGCTACACCTTC. Translated, it gives CASSESGEGGYTF. Variable domain in full (rest from reference TRBV2 and TRBJ1-2): EPEVTQTPSHQVTQMGQEVILRCVPISNHLYFYWYRQILGQKVEFLVSFYNNEISEKSEIFDDQFSVERPDGSNFTLKIRSTKLEDSAMYFCASSESGEGGYTFGSGTRLTVV.

The rearrangement links TRBV19 to TRBJ2-3, with 10 bases aligning to TRBD2. The J segment lost 2 bases and the V segment lost 6 bases, leaving 5 bases of the junction unmatched. The CDR3 is 15 residues long. Germline CDR1 and CDR2: LNHDA and SQIVND (reference sequence). DNA of the CDR3: TGTGCCAGTAGCCTTAGCGGGGGGTACACAGATACGCAGTATTTT. Encoded protein: CASSLSGGYTDTQYF.

The rearrangement joins TRBV1 to TRBJ1-2. TRBV1 is listed as a pseudogene. The CDR3 contains 16 residues. CDR3 nucleotide sequence: TGCACCAGCAGCCAAGCCCGGGGGGTCAGTTACTATGGCTACACCTTC. It specifies CTSSQARGVSYYGYTF.

CDR3 loop: CASSLRTGVSDTQYF. CDR3 coding DNA: TGTGCCAGCAGCTTAAGGACAGGGGTATCAGATACGCAGTATTTT. J is TRBJ2-3 and V is TRBV7-2; 9 bases line up with TRBD1. The J segment lost 4 bases and the V segment lost 2 bases, leaving 4 bases of the junction unmatched. Looked up from germline, CDR1 is SGHTA and CDR2 is FQGNSA. This CDR3 is built from 15 residues.

The chain uses TRBV9 and TRBJ2-4, with a weak D call TRBD2 (6 bases). With 0 bases removed from V and 7 bases from J, the gap between germline ends came to 8 bases. CDR3 size: 13 residues. CDR1 and CDR2 (germline): SGDLS, YYNGEE. The CDR3 nucleotides are TGTGCCAGCAGCGTAGTCAGCGGGAACATTCAGTACTTC. Amino acid sequence: CASSVVSGNIQYF.

The J gene is TRBJ1-1, the V gene TRBV27; D is unresolved. The V gene lost 1 base and the J gene lost 8 bases, with 11 bases spanning the gap. Germline V lookup: CDR1 MNHEY, CDR2 SMNVEV (reference sequence). The CDR3 is made up of 13 amino acids. The CDR3 sequence is CASSLFGSSEAFF. The CDR3 nucleotides are TGTGCCAGCAGTTTATTCGGGAGTTCGGAAGCTTTCTTT.

V gene TRBV5-4 combines with J gene TRBJ2-7, with D perhaps TRBD1 (6 bases). The ends were cut back, 0 bases at V and 5 bases at J, with 9 bases in the middle. CDR3 size: 13 residues. CDR1 SGHNT and CDR2 YYREEE come from the germline V gene (reference sequence). The CDR3 DNA is TGTGCCAGCAGCTTGGCAGGGGCGGACGAGCAGTACTTC. Residues: CASSLAGADEQYF.

The chain combines TRBV19 with TRBJ2-2; weak D call: TRBD2 (5 bases). The length of the CDR3 is 14 residues. Germline V gene data show CDR1 as LNHDA and CDR2 as SQIVND (reference sequence). V lost 0 bases and J 6 bases, leaving 8 bases between the germline ends. The CDR3 DNA reads as TGTGCCAGTAGTATAGACCTAGCCGCCGGGGAGCTGTTTTTT. As protein: CASSIDLAAGELFF. The variable domain in full, completed from reference TRBV19 and TRBJ2-2, reads DGGITQSPKYLFRKEGQNVTLSCEQNLNHDAMYWYRQDPGQGLRLIYYSQIVNDFQKGDIAEGYSVSREKKESFPLTVTSAQKNPTAFYLCASSIDLAAGELFFGEGSRLTVL.

This clone was detected only a few times. J is TRBJ2-2 and V is TRBV29-1; D perhaps matches TRBD1 (6 bases). V was cut by 5 bases and J by 5 bases, with 15 bases left in between. Germline V gene lookup returns CDR1 SQVTM and CDR2 ANQGSEA. This CDR3 contains 14 residues. The CDR3 DNA follows: TGCAGCGTTCGGCAACAGGGTGGTACCGGGGAGCTGTTTTTT. This codes for CSVRQQGGTGELFF.

In its sample, this clone was seen once. The chain carries TRBV19 and TRBJ1-1; no firm D call. There are 12 residues in the CDR3. Germline loops: CDR1 LNHDA, CDR2 SQIVND (reference sequence). Trimming pared 6 bases from V and 7 bases from J, leaving 12 bases between. CDR3 DNA sequence: TGTGCCAGTAGCCCGGAACGAGGTGAAGCTTTCTTT. Its translation is CASSPERGEAFF.

The CDR3: CAWSSNSPYNEQFF. The CDR3 DNA reads as TGTGCCTGGAGTTCTAACAGCCCCTACAATGAGCAGTTCTTC. V is TRBV30 and J is TRBJ2-1, with D unclear. This CDR3 has 14 amino acids. Germline assignment: CDR1 GTSNPN and CDR2 SVGIG (reference sequence). Trimming removed 2 bases at V and 2 bases at J, with 10 bases between. Variable domain in full (rest from reference TRBV30 and TRBJ2-1): SQTIHQWPATLVQPVGSPLSLECTVEGTSNPNLYWYRQAAGRGLQLLFYSVGIGQISSEVPQNLSASRPQDRQFILSSKKLLLSDSGFYLCAWSSNSPYNEQFFGPGTRLTVL.

V is TRBV7-9 and J is TRBJ1-1; D is uncertain. CDR3 size: 11 residues. The V gene lost 3 bases and the J gene lost 10 bases, with 9 bases spanning the gap. Germline CDR1 SEHNR, CDR2 FQNEAQ (reference sequence). CDR3 DNA sequence: TGTGCCAGCAGCTTTGGGGAGGGAGCTTTCTTT. Protein: CASSFGEGAFF.

The chain has TRBV25-1 and TRBJ2-5; no clear D. V lost 3 bases and J 3 bases, leaving 8 bases between the germline ends. Germline assignment: CDR1 MGHDK and CDR2 SYGVNS. This CDR3 spans 13 amino acids. The DNA of the CDR3 is TGTGCCAGCAGTGACCACAGAAAAGAGACCCAGTACTTC. Its protein is CASSDHRKETQYF.